This T cell receptor beta chain came from a study of blood T cell repertoires in COVID-19 (dated by TCRdb to 2020 to 2022). Describing the broader study: Samples from collaborators originated in the United States, Italy and Spain and spanned both the acute and convalescent phases of COVID-19. Sample metadata almost always included a de-identified subject ID, COVID-19 status, age in years and sex. The repertoires were released in a freely available public database meant as a resource for research on the immune response to SARS-CoV-2. Subjects who had been exposed to COVID-19, were actively infected with it, or had recovered from it provided the deeply sampled blood TCRbeta repertoires that made up the dataset. Where HLA class I and class II types were available, the types were taken from metadata supplied by the sample provider, not from assay-based typing. The material from the prospective study consisted of cDNA or gDNA derived from T cells, B-cell-depleted T cells, or PBMCs. The samples were drawn from the first 160 participants of the ongoing ImmuneRACE study and from 1,200 or so subjects provided by 6 global collaborators.

The collaborating institutions used their own protocols to collect whole blood in K2EDTA tubes. Collaborator samples were shipped for TCRbeta analysis as frozen whole blood, isolated PBMCs, or DNA extracted from either sample type. Measured from the cysteine to the phenylalanine, the CDR3 is 14 residues long. Only the CDR3 DNA stays, 42 bases, in frame from base 1. CDR1 and CDR2, per the germline V gene, are SGHRS and YFSETQ. Between the V and J ends, shortened by 0 bases and 4 bases respectively, the junction contains 8 bases. The investigation overall reported the following: The amount of clinical and demographic metadata varied by source and participant and was provided uncurated.

TCRbeta CDR3 regions were amplified from genomic DNA using the immunoSEQ Assay, a bias-controlled multiplex PCR. In the original analysis: The number of nucleated cells in each sample was estimated by amplification of reference gene primers within the assay. To quantify the absolute abundance of each unique TCRbeta CDR3 rearrangement, sequence reads were collapsed and filtered. For each sample, productive Simpson clonality was calculated as the square root of Simpson's diversity index over productive rearrangements. Imported from immuneACCESS, the table was reduced by TCRdb to in-frame sequences with V and J called. These copies leave out some clones; in studies compared against another copy, an unresolved V gene accounts for under half, and the cause of the remainder is not known. V and J calls and clone size are those listed in that table; D and trimming were worked out from the DNA. Recorded for this sample are more than 65,000 clones; approximately 80% of them occurred a single time. The ten largest clones take up around 20% of the sample.

In regard to this clone: Its binding antigen is unknown. No much larger clone exists at a distance of one base, and base qualities are not known.

Sequenced sample: peripheral blood. The rearranged segments are TRBV5-1 and TRBJ1-5; a confident D gene designation cannot be given. The receptor was derived from a woman aged 45-60 years with acute or convalescent COVID-19. CDR3 protein: CASSLGQSNQPQHF. The sequence in DNA is TGCGCCAGCAGCTTGGGGCAAAGTAATCAGCCCCAGCATTTT.